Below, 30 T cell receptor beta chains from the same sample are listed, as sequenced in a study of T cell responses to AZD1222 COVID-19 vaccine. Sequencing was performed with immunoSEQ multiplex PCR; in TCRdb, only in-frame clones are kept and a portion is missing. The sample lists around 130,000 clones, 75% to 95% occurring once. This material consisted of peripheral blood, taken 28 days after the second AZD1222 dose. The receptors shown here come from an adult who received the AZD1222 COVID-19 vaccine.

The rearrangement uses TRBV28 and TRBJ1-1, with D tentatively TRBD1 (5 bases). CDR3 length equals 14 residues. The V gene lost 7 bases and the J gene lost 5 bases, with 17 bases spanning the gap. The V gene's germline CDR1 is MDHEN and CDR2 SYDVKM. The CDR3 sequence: CASTESIGVTEAFF. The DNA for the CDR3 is TGTGCCAGCACCGAATCCATAGGGGTGACTGAAGCTTTCTTT.

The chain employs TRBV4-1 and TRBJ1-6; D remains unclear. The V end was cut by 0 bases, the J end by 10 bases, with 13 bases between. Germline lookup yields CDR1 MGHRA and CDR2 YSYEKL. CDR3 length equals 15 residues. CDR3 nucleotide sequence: TGCGCCAGCAGCCAAGATTGGCGGGGAGGGTCACCCCTCCACTTT. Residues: CASSQDWRGGSPLHF.

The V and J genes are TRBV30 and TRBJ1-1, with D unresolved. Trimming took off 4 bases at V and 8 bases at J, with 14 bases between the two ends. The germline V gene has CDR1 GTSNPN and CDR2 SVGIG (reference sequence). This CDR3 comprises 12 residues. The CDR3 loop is CAWTAWEGEAFF. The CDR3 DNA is TGTGCCTGGACCGCCTGGGAGGGCGAAGCTTTCTTT.

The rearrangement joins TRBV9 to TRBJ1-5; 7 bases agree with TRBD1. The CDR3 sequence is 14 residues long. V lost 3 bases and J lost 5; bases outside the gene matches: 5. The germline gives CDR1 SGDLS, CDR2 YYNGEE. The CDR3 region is CASSATGRDQPQHF. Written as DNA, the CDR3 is TGTGCCAGCAGCGCGACAGGGAGGGATCAGCCCCAGCATTTT.

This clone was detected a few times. CDR3: CASRDSSYNSPLHF. The CDR3 DNA sequence: TGTGCCAGCAGGGACAGCTCCTATAATTCACCCCTCCACTTT. V gene TRBV6-4 combines with J gene TRBJ1-6, with D tentatively TRBD1 (6 bases). Trimming cost V 6 bases and J 0 bases, with 6 bases left between them. The CDR3 covers 14 residues. Germline V gives CDR1 MRHNA, CDR2 SNTAGT.

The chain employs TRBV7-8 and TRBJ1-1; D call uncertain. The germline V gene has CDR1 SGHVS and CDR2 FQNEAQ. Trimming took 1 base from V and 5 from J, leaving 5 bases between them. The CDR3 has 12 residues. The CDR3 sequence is CASSLGVTEAFF. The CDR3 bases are TGTGCCAGCAGCTTAGGGGTAACTGAAGCTTTCTTT.

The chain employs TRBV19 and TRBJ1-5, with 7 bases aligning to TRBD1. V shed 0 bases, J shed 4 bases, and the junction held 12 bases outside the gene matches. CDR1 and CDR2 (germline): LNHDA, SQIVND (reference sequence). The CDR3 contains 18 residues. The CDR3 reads CASSIDHSGRGENQPQHF. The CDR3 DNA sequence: TGTGCCAGTAGTATAGATCATTCTGGCAGGGGGGAAAATCAGCCCCAGCATTTT.

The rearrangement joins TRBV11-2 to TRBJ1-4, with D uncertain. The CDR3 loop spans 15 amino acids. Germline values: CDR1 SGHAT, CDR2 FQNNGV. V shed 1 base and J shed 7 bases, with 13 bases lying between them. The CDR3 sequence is CASSLGVGGREKLFF. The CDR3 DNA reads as TGTGCCAGCAGCTTAGGGGTCGGAGGGCGTGAAAAACTGTTTTTT.

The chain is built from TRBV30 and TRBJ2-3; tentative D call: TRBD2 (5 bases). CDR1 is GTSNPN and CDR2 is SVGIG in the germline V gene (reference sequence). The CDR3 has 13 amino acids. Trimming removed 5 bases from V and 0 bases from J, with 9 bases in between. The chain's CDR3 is CAWGSGSTDTQYF. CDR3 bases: TGTGCCTGGGGAAGCGGTAGCACAGATACGCAGTATTTT.

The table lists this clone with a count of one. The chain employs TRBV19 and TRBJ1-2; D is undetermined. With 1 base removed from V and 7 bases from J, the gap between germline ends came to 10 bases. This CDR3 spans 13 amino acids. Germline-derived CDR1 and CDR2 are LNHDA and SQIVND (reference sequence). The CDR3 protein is CASSIVGNLGYTF. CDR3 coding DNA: TGTGCCAGTAGTATAGTCGGAAACCTTGGCTACACCTTC.

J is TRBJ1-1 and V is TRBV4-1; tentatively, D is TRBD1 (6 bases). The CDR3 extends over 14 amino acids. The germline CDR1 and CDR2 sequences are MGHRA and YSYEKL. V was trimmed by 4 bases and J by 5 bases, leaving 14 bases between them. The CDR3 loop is CASSPQGGVTEAFF. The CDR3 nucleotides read TGCGCCAGCAGCCCACAGGGAGGGGTAACTGAAGCTTTCTTT.

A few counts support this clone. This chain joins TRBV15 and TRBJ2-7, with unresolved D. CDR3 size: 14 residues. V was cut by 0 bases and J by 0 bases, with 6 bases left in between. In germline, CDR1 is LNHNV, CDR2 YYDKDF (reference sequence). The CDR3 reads CATSRDSSSYEQYF. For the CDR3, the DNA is TGTGCCACCAGCAGAGACAGTAGCTCCTACGAGCAGTACTTC.

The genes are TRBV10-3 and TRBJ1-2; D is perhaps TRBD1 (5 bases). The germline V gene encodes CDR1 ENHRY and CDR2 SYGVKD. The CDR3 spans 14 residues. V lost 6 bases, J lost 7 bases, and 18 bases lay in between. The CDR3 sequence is CAIRGDGTGSGYTF. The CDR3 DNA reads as TGTGCCATCAGAGGGGACGGGACCGGGAGTGGCTACACCTTC.

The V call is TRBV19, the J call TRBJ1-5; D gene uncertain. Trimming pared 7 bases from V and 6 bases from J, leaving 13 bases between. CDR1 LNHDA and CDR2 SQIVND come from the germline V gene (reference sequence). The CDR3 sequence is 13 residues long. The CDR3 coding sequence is TGTGCCAGTAAGTCAGAGCGGGGTCAGCCCCAGCATTTT. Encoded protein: CASKSERGQPQHF.

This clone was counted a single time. The CDR3 loop is CASRLKYRDRGAGSPLHF. Written as DNA, the CDR3 is TGTGCAAGTCGCTTGAAATACCGGGACAGGGGCGCAGGATCACCCCTCCACTTT. V is TRBV12-2 and J is TRBJ1-6; the table's D call of TRBD1 was not tested on the DNA. TRBV12-2 is a pseudogene locus. The CDR3 has 18 residues.

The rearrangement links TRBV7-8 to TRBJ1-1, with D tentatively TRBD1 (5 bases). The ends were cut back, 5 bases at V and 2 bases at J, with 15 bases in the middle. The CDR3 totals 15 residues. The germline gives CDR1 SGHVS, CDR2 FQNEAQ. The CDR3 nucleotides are TGTGCCAGCAGCGCACTACAGGTCTATAACACTGAAGCTTTCTTT. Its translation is CASSALQVYNTEAFF.

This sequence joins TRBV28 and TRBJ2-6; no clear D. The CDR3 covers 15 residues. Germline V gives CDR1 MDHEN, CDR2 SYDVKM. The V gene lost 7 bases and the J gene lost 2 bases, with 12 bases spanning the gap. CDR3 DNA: TGTGCCAGCACTACGCCGGTTCCTGGGGCCAACGTCCTGACTTTC. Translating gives CASTTPVPGANVLTF.

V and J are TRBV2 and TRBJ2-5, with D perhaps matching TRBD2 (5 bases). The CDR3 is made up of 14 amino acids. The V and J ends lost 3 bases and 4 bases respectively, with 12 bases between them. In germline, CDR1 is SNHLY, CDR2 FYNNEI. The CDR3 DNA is TGTGCCAGCAGTGAGGGTAATGGAGGAGAGACCCAGTACTTC. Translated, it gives CASSEGNGGETQYF.

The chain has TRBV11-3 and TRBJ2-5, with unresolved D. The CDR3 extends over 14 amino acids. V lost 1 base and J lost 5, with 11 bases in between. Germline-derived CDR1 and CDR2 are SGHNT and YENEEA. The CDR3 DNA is TGTGCCAGCAGCTTAGGTCCCACACAGGAGACCCAGTACTTC. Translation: CASSLGPTQETQYF. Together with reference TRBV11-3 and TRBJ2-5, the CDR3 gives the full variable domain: EAGVVQSPRYKIIEKKQPVAFWCNPISGHNTLYWYLQNLGQGPELLIRYENEEAVDDSQLPKDRFSAERLKGVDSTLKIQPAELGDSAVYLCASSLGPTQETQYFGPGTRLLVL.

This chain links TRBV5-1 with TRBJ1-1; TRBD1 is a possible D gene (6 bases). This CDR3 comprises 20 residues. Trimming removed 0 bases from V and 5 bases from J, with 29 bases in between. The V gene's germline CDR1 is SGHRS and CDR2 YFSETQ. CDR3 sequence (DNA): TGCGCCAGCAGCTTGGATGGCAGGGGTCAGCAACTACTACGAAATACTGAAGCTTTCTTT. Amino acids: CASSLDGRGQQLLRNTEAFF.

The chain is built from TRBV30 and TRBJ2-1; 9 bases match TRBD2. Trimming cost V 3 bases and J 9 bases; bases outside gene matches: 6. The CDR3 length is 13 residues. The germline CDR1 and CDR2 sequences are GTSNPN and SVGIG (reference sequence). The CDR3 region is CAWRRPAGGEQFF. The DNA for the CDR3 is TGTGCCTGGAGGAGGCCAGCGGGAGGTGAGCAGTTCTTC.

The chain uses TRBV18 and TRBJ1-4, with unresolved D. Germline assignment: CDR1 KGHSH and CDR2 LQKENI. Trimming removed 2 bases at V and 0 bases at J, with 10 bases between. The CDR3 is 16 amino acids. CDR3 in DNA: TGTGCCAGCTCACCATTAACGGGGACAACTAATGAAAAACTGTTTTTT. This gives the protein CASSPLTGTTNEKLFF.

DNA for the CDR3: TGTGCCAGCAGTTGGGCCGGCAGCCAAGAGACCCAGTACTTC. This sequence encodes CASSWAGSQETQYF. The V gene is TRBV6-5, the J gene TRBJ2-5; the D is unclear. V lost 4 bases and J 1 base, leaving 10 bases between the germline ends. Germline loops: CDR1 MNHEY, CDR2 SVGAGI. The length of the CDR3 is 14 residues.

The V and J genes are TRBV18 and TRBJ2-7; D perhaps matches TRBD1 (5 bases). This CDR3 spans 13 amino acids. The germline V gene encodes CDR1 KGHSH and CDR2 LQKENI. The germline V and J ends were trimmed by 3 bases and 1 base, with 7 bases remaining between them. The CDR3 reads CASSPQGSYEQYV. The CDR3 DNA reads TGTGCCAGCTCACCGCAGGGATCCTACGAGCAGTACGTC.

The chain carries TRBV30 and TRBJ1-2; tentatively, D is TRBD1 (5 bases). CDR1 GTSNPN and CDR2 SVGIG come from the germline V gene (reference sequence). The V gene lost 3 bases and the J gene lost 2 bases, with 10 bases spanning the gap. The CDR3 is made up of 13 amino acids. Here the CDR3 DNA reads TGTGCCTGGAGCTTTACAGGCAACTATGGCTACACCTTC. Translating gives CAWSFTGNYGYTF.

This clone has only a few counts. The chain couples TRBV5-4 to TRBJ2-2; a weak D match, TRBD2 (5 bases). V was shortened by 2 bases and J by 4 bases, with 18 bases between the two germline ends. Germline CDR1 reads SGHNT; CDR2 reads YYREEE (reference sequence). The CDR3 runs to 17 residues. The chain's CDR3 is CASSLDRRRTATGELFF. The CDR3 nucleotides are TGTGCCAGCAGCTTAGATCGTAGGAGGACGGCCACCGGGGAGCTGTTTTTT.

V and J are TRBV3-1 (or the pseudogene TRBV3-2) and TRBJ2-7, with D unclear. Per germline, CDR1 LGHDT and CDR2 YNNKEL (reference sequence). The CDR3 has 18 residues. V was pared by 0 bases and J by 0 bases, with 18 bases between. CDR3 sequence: CASSQETVDALPSYEQYF. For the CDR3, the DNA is TGTGCCAGCAGCCAAGAGACCGTGGACGCTCTTCCCTCCTACGAGCAGTACTTC.

CDR3: CSVDRGMEAFF. The CDR3 nucleotides are TGCAGCGTTGATCGGGGAATGGAAGCTTTCTTT. The chain is built from TRBV29-1 and TRBJ1-1; no firm D call. V was trimmed by 3 bases and J by 8 bases, leaving 10 bases between them. Germline V gene data show CDR1 as SQVTM and CDR2 as ANQGSEA. There are 11 residues in the CDR3.

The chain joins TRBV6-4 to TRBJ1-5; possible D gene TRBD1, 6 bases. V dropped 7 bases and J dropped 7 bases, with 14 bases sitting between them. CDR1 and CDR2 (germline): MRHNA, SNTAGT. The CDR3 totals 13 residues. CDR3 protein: CASITGKRQPQHF. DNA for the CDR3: TGTGCCAGCATTACAGGGAAGAGACAGCCCCAGCATTTT.

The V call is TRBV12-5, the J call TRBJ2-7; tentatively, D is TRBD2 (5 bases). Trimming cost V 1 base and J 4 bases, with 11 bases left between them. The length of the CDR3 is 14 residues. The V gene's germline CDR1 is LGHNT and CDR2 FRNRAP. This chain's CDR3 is CASGLGPSGYEQYF. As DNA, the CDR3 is TGTGCTAGTGGTTTGGGACCCTCGGGGTACGAGCAGTACTTC.